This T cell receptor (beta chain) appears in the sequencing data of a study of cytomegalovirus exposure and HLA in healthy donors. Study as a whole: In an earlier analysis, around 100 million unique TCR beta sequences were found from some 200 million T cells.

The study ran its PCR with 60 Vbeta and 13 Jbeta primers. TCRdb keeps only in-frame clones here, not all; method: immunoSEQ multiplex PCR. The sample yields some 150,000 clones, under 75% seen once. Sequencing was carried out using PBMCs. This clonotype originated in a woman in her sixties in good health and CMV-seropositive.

The CDR3 loop is CASSVRTDPHSEQYF. CDR3 coding DNA: TGTGCCAGCAGCGTACGGACAGATCCGCATAGCGAGCAGTACTTC. The rearrangement uses TRBV7-9 and TRBJ2-7, with a possible D match to TRBD1 (6 bases). V was pared by 5 bases and J by 6 bases, with 20 bases between. This CDR3 has 15 amino acids. The germline gives CDR1 SEHNR, CDR2 FQNEAQ (reference sequence).